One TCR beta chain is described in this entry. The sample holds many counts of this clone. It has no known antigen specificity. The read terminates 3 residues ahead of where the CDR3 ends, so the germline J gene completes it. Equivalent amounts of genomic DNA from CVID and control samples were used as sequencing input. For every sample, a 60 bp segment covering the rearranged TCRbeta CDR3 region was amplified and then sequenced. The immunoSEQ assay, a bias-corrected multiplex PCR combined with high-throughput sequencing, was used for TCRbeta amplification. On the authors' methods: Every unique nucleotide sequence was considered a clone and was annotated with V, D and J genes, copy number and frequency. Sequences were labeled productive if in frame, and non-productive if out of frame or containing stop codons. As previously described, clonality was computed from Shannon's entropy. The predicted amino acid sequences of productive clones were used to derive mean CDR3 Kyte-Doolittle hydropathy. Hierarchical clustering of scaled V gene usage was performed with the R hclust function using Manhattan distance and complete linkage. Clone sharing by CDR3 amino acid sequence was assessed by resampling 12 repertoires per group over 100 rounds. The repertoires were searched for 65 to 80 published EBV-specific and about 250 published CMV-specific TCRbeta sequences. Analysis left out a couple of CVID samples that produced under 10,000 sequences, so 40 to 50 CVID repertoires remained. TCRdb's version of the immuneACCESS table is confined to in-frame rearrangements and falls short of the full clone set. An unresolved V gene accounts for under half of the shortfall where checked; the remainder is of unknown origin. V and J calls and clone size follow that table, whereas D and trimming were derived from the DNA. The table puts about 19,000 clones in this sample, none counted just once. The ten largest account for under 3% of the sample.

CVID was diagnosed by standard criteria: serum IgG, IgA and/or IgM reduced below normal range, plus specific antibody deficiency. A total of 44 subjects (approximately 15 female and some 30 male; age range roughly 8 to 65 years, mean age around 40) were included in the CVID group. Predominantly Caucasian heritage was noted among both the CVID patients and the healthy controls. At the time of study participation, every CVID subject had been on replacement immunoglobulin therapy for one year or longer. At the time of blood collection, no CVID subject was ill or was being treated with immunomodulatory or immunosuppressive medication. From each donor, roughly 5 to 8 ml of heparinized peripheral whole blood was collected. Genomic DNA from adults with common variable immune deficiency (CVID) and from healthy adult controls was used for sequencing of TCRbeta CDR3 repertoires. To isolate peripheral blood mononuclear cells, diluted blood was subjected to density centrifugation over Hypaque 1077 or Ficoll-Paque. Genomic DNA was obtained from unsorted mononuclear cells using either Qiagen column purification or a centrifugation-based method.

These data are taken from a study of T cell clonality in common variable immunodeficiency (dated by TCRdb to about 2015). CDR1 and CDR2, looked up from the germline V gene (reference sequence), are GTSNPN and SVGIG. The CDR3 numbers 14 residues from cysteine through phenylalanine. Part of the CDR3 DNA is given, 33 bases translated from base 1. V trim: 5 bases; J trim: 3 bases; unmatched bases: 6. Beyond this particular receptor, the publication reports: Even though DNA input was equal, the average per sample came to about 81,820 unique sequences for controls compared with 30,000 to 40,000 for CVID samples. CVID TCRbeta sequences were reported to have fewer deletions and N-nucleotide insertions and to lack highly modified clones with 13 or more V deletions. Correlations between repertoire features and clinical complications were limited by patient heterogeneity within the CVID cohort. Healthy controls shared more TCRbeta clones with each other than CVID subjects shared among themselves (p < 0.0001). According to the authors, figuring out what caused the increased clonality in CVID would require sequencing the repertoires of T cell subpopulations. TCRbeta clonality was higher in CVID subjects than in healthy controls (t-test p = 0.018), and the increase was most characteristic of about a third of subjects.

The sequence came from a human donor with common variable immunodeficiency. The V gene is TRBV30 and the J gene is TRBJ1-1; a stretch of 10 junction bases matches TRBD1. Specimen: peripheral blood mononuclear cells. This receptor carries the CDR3 CAWSPGTGDTEAFF. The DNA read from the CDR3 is TGTGCCTGGTCTCCGGGGACAGGGGACACTGAA.